The clone carrying this TCR beta chain was found once. Its antigen is not identified. The data were taken from a study of T cell responses to AZD1222 COVID-19 vaccine. Background on the study: Researchers grouped second doses given at about 4 or about 12 weeks into one pool. General study results and limits: Sampling that yielded the repertoires occurred only after the peak T cell response. Two doses of AZD1222 preceded a rise in Spike-specific TCR breadth and depth.

Germline loops: CDR1 SEHNR, CDR2 FQNEAQ (reference sequence). The V and J ends lost 2 bases and 7 bases respectively, with 18 bases between them. This CDR3 is 16 amino acids long. TCRdb keeps only in-frame clones here, not all; method: immunoSEQ multiplex PCR. The sample has around 140,000 clones, 85% to 95% seen once. This TCR derives from an adult in good health. This rearrangement joins TRBV7-9 to TRBJ1-3; D is undetermined. The source was peripheral blood, collected on day 0 of AZD1222 vaccination. DNA of the CDR3: TGTGCCAGCAGCTTACCGGGAGGACTCAGACGGAACACCATATATTTT. Amino acids: CASSLPGGLRRNTIYF.